Below, one T cell receptor beta chain is given with its context. These data belong to a study of blood T cell repertoires in COVID-19. Study-level background: PBMCs, B-cell-depleted T cells, or T cells provided the cDNA or gDNA that made up the material.

This CDR3 contains 14 residues. V gave up 3 bases and J gave up 3 bases; unmatched junction bases: 2. The V gene's germline CDR1 is LGHDT and CDR2 YNNKEL (reference sequence). Study processing details: Researchers report that nucleated cell counts were estimated from reference gene primer amplification. Clones were read by immunoSEQ multiplex PCR, and TCRdb kept only the in-frame ones, dropping some. That table supplies the V and J calls and clone size; D and trimming were determined from the DNA. This table has about 78,000 clones, 86% appearing once. The clonotype was recovered from a man between 45 and 60 years old with active or convalescent COVID-19. The chain employs TRBV3-1 (or the pseudogene TRBV3-2) and TRBJ2-5, with 9 nucleotides matching TRBD2. Sequences were obtained from peripheral blood. The CDR3 loop reads CASSHRGGEETQYF. Written as DNA, the CDR3 is TGTGCCAGCAGCCACCGCGGGGGGGAAGAGACCCAGTACTTC.